A single T cell receptor (beta chain) is shown here with its context. Its antigen remains unidentified. This sample is drawn from a study of cytomegalovirus exposure and HLA in healthy donors. Turning to the study itself: In an earlier analysis, 90 million to 130 million unique TCR beta sequences were found from about 179 million T cells. General study findings and limits: The classifier was said to identify cytomegalovirus status with high specificity and sensitivity. It was likely that a cluster of highly shared sequence variants was a sequencing artifact. In a later analysis, across HLA loci, associated TCR counts were highest for DRB1, lowest for HLA-C.

Germline CDR1 LNHDA, CDR2 SQIVND (reference sequence). The CDR3 is made up of 12 amino acids. Trimming shortened V by 4 bases and J by 5 bases, and 7 bases separated the two germline ends. PCR amplification relied on 60 Vbeta primers (plus 13 Jbeta primers). Clones were read by immunoSEQ multiplex PCR, and TCRdb kept only the in-frame ones, dropping some. The table includes 120,000 or so clones, more than 80% detected once. Sequenced sample: PBMCs. The rearrangement joins TRBV19 to TRBJ2-3; D is possibly TRBD2 (5 bases). The clonotype originates from a man aged 25-45 years in good health and CMV-seronegative. This CDR3 is CASSTGGDTQYF. The CDR3 bases are TGTGCCAGTAGTACAGGAGGAGATACGCAGTATTTT.